This entry features one T cell receptor beta chain sequence. The antigen is undetermined. This sample is drawn from a study of shared clonotypes between healthy human individuals. Study-level results: Rarefaction exposed incomplete sorted-subset sequencing despite large depth. The four-donor shared clonotypes exceeded non-shared clonotypes in generation probability, with non-shared ones scoring lower.

Here immunoSEQ multiplex PCR was the method, and the copy in TCRdb shows in-frame clones only, minus some. The sample carries 600,000 or so clones, around 96% recorded once. With V trimmed by 4 bases and J by 3 bases, 6 bases remained unmatched. The CDR3 is 14 residues long. Germline CDR1 GTSNPN, CDR2 SVGIG (reference sequence). Selected positively for CCR7 and CD45RO-negative, naive CD8 cells excluded terminally differentiated effector memory CD45RA+ cells. This rearrangement joins TRBV30 to TRBJ2-1, with 7 bases aligning to TRBD1. This sequence originates from a woman under 40 in good health. The sequenced material came from naive CD8+ T cells sorted from blood. The CDR3, as DNA: TGTGCCTGGACCATCGGGACAGACTACAATGAGCAGTTCTTC. Translating gives CAWTIGTDYNEQFF.